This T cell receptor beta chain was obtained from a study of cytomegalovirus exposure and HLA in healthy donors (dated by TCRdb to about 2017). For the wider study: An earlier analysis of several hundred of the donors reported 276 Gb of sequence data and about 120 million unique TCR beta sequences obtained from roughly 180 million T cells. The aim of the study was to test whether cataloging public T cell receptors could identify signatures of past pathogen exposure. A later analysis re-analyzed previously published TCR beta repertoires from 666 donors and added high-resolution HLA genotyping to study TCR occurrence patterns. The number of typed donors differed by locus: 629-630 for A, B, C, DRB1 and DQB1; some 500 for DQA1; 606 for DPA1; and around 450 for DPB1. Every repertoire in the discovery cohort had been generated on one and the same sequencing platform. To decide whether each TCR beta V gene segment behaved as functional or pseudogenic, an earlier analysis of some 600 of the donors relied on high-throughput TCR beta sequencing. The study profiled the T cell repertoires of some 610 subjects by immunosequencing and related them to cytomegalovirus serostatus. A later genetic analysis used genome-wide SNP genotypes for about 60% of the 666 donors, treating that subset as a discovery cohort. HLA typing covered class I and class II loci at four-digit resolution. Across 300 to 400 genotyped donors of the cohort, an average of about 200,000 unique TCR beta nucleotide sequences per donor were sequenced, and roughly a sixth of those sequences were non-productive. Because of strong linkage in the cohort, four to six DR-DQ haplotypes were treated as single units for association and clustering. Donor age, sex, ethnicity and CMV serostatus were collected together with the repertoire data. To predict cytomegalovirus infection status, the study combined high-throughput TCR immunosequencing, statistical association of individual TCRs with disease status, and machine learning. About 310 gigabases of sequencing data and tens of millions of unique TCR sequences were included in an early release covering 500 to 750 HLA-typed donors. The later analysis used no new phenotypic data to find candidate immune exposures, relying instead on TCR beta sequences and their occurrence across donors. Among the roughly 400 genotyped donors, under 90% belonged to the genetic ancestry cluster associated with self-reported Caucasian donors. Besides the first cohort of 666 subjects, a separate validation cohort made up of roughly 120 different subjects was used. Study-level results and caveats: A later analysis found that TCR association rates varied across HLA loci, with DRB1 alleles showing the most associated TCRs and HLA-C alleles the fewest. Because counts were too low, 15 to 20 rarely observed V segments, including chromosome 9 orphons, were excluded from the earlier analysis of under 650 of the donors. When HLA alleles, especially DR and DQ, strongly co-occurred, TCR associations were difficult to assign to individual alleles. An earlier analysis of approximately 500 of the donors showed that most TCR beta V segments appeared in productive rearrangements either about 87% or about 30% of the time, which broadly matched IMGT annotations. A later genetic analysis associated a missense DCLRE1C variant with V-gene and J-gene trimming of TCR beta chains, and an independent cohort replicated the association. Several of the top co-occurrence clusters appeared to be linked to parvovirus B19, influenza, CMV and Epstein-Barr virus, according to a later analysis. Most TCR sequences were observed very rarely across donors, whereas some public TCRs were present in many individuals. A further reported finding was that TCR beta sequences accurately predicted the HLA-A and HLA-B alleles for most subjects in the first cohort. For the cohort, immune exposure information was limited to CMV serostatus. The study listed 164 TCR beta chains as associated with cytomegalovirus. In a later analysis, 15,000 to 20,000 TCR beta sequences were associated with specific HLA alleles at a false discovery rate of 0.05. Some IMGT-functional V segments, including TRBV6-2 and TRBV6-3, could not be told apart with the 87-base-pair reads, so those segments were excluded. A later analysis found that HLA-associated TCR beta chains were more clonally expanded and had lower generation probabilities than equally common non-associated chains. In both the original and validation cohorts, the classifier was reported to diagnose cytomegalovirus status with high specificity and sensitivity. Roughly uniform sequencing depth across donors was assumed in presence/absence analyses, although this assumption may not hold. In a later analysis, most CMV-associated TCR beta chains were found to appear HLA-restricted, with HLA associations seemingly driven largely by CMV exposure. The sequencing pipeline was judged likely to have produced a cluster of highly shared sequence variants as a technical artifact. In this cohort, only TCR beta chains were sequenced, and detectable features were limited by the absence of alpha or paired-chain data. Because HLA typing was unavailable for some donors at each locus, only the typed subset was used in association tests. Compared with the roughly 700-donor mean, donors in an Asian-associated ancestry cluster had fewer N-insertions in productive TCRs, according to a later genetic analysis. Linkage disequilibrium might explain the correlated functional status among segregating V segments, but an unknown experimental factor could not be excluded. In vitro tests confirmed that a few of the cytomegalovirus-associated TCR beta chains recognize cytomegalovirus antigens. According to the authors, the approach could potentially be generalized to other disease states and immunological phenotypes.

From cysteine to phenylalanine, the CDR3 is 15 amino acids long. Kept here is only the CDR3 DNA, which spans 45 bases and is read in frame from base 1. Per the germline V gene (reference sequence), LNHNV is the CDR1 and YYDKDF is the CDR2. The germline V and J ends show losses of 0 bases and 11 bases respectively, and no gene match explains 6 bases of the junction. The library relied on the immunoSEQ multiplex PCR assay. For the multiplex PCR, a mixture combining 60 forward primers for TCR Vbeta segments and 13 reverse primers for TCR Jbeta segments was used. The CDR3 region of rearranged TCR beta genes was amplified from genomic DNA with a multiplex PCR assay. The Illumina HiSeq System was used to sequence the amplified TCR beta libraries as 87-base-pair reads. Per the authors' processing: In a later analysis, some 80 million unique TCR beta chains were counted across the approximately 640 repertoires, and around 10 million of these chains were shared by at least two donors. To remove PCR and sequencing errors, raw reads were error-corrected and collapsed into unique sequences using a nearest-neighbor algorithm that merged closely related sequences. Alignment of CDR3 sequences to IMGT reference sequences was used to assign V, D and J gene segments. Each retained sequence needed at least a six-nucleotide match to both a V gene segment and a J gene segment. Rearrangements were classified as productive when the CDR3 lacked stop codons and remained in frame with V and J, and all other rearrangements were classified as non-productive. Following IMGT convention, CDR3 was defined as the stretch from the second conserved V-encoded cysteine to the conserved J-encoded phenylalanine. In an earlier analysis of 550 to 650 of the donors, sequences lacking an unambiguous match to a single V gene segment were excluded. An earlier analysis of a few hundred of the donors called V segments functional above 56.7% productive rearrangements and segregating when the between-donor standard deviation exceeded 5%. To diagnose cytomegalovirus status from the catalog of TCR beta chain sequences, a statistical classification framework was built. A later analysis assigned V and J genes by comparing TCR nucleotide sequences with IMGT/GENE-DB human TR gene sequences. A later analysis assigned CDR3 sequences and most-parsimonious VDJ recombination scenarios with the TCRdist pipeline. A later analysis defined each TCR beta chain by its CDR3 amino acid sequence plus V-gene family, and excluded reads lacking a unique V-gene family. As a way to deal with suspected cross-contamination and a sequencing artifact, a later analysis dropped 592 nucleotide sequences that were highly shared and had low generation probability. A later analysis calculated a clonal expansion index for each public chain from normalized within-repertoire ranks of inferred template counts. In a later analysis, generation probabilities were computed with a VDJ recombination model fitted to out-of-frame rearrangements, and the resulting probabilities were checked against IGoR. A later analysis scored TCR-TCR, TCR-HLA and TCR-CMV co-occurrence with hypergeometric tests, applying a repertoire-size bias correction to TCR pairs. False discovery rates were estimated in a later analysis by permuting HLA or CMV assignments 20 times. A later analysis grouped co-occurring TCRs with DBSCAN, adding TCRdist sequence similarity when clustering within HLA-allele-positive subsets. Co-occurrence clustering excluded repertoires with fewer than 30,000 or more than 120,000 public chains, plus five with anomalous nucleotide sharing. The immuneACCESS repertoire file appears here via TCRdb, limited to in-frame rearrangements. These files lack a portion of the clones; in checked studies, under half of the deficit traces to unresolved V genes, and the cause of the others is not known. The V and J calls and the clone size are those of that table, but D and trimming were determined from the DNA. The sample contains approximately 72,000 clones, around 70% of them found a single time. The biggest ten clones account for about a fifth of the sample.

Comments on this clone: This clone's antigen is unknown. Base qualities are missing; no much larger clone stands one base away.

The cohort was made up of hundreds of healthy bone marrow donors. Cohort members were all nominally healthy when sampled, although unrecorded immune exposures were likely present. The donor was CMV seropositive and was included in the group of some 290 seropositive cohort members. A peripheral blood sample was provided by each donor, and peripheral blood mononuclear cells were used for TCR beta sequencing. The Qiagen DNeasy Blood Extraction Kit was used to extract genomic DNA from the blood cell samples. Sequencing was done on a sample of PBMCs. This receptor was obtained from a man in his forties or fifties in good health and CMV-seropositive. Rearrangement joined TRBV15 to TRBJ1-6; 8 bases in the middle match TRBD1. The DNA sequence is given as TGTGCCACCAGCAGAGATAAAGGACAGGGCGCACCCCTCCACTTT. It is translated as CATSRDKGQGAPLHF.